The 28 T cell receptor beta chains reported below all come from one sample, sequenced in a study of neurological immune-mediated disorders. TCRdb reanalysed the 5' RACE reads using MiXCR and keeps one entry per CDR3 protein. The table lists about 21,000 distinct CDR3 sequences, 5.5% to 8% of them singletons, with about 48% in the top ten. Input material: CD8+ T cells from blood. These receptors were taken from a man aged 18 to 30 in good health.

This clonotype appeared many times. The DNA for the CDR3 is TGTGCCAGCAGTTTTCGGATGGGCGTCTACGAGCAGTACTTC. Its protein is CASSFRMGVYEQYF. The rearrangement uses TRBV12-3 or TRBV12-4 and TRBJ2-7; no firm D call. This CDR3 comprises 14 residues. V gave up 3 bases and J gave up 3 bases, with 12 bases separating them.

This clonotype was detected many times. This chain joins TRBV4-3 and TRBJ2-1, with 9 bases lining up with TRBD2. This CDR3 is 14 amino acids long. Germline CDR1 LGHNA, CDR2 YSLEER. Trimming at V came to 4 bases and at J to 7 bases, leaving 5 bases not matched to a gene. CDR3: CASSPGLAENEQFF. The CDR3 nucleotides are TGCGCCAGCAGCCCGGGACTAGCTGAGAATGAGCAGTTCTTC.

This clonotype came up many times. The J gene is TRBJ2-1, the V gene TRBV5-1, with D perhaps TRBD2 (7 bases). Trimming shortened V by 4 bases and J by 5 bases, and 25 bases separated the two germline ends. Germline V gene lookup returns CDR1 SGHRS and CDR2 YFSETQ. The CDR3 contains 18 residues. The CDR3 bases are TGCGCCAGCAGCCCCCAGGGGAGCGGGGCGGGGATGAACAATGAGCAGTTCTTC. Its protein is CASSPQGSGAGMNNEQFF.

This clonotype was seen repeatedly, ten times or more. The rearrangement links TRBV3-1 to TRBJ2-5, with a tentative D call TRBD1 (6 bases). V was clipped by 0 bases and J by 4 bases, with 15 bases between them. From germline, CDR1 is LGHDT and CDR2 YNNKEL (reference sequence). The CDR3 covers 16 residues. The CDR3 nucleotides read TGTGCCAGCAGCCAAGAGCGGCAGGGGTTCGGAGAGACCCAGTACTTC. This sequence encodes CASSQERQGFGETQYF.

This clonotype was seen many times. The gene calls are TRBV9 and TRBJ1-3; the D is unclear. CDR1 and CDR2 (germline): SGDLS, YYNGEE. The CDR3 has 15 residues. Trimming shortened V by 3 bases and J by 4 bases, and 14 bases separated the two germline ends. The CDR3 is CASSGTGGIGNTIYF. The DNA for the CDR3 is TGTGCCAGCAGCGGAACCGGAGGCATCGGAAACACCATATATTTT.

This clonotype was seen ten or more times. This chain joins TRBV5-1 and TRBJ2-7, with D unresolved. The CDR3 is 13 residues long. The V gene lost 1 base and the J gene lost 0 bases, with 5 bases spanning the gap. The germline V gene encodes CDR1 SGHRS and CDR2 YFSETQ. CDR3 protein: CASSLSRSYEQYF. CDR3 bases: TGCGCCAGCAGCTTGTCTCGCTCCTACGAGCAGTACTTC.

The rearrangement links TRBV9 to TRBJ1-2; no clear D gene. From germline, CDR1 is SGDLS and CDR2 YYNGEE. V shed 0 bases and J shed 0 bases, with 6 bases lying between them. This CDR3 spans 14 amino acids. The CDR3 DNA reads TGTGCCAGCAGCGTAGCTTCAGCTAACTATGGCTACACCTTC. Its translation is CASSVASANYGYTF.

This clonotype was recorded at least ten times. CDR3 region: CASSLWDQPQHF. For the CDR3, the DNA is TGTGCCAGCAGCTTATGGGATCAGCCCCAGCATTTT. J is TRBJ1-5 and V is TRBV7-9; D is unresolved. CDR1 and CDR2 (germline): SEHNR, FQNEAQ (reference sequence). This CDR3 has 12 residues. The V end lost 2 bases, the J end lost 5 bases, and 4 bases lay between the germline ends.

This clonotype was seen repeatedly, ten times or more. The rearrangement uses TRBV9 and TRBJ1-3; D is undetermined. CDR1 and CDR2 (germline): SGDLS, YYNGEE. V was pared by 2 bases and J by 0 bases, with 24 bases between. The CDR3 extends over 20 amino acids. The CDR3 DNA reads as TGTGCCAGCAGCGTTTCGAGGGCAGAATACCGTCCAAACTCTGGAAACACCATATATTTT. Protein product: CASSVSRAEYRPNSGNTIYF.

This clonotype has at least ten counts. This chain joins TRBV27 and TRBJ1-1; no clear D. Germline CDR1 MNHEY, CDR2 SMNVEV (reference sequence). Deletions cut 2 bases from V and 7 bases from J, with 14 bases between. This CDR3 comprises 14 residues. The DNA of the CDR3 is TGTGCCAGCAGTTTAGCGATCGGGAGTGGTGAAGCTTTCTTT. Translating it yields CASSLAIGSGEAFF.

This clonotype was counted ten times or more. The genes are TRBV9 and TRBJ2-3, with a weak D call TRBD2 (5 bases). Germline V CDR1 and CDR2: SGDLS, YYNGEE. Trimming took 3 bases from V and 10 from J, leaving 21 bases between them. This CDR3 spans 15 amino acids. CDR3 region: CASSAMTEGNLSQYF. The CDR3 DNA is TGTGCCAGCAGCGCTATGACCGAGGGAAATCTGTCGCAGTATTTT.

This clonotype was recorded at least ten times. The DNA for the CDR3 is TGCGCCAGCAGACTGGCGCAGTACCAAGAGACCCAGTACTTC. As protein: CASRLAQYQETQYF. The chain is built from TRBV5-1 and TRBJ2-5; D is ambiguous. This CDR3 has 14 amino acids. The V gene's germline CDR1 is SGHRS and CDR2 YFSETQ. The germline V and J ends were trimmed by 5 bases and 0 bases, with 11 bases remaining between them.

This clonotype was picked up many times. The chain couples TRBV12-3 or TRBV12-4 to TRBJ1-1, with D perhaps matching TRBD1 (5 bases). This CDR3 has 14 amino acids. V lost 5 bases, J lost 2 bases, and 12 bases lay in between. The CDR3 region is CASSLQVSNTEAFF. CDR3 nucleotides: TGTGCCAGCAGTCTACAGGTTTCAAACACTGAAGCTTTCTTT.

This clonotype has a count of ten or more. The chain joins TRBV7-9 to TRBJ2-7, with a weak D call TRBD2 (5 bases). This CDR3 contains 19 residues. CDR1 and CDR2 from the germline V gene are SEHNR and FQNEAQ (reference sequence). V lost 5 bases, J lost 4 bases, and 30 bases lay in between. The CDR3 nucleotides are TGTGCCAGCAGCCCAGGACCGGCCGTTGCGGGCGCAGGATGGTACGAGCAGTACTTC. This gives the protein CASSPGPAVAGAGWYEQYF.

This clonotype was detected ten times or more. The chain carries TRBV14 and TRBJ2-3; D gene ambiguous. This CDR3 has 17 amino acids. CDR1 SGHDN and CDR2 FVKESK come from the germline V gene. The V gene lost 0 bases and the J gene lost 1 base, with 14 bases spanning the gap. The CDR3 DNA reads as TGTGCCAGCAGCCAAGAGGATGTCAGGTCCCGCACAGATACGCAGTATTTT. Its protein product is CASSQEDVRSRTDTQYF.

This rearrangement joins TRBV27 to TRBJ2-4; D call uncertain. V was clipped by 4 bases and J by 3 bases, with 10 bases between them. Per the germline V gene, CDR1 is MNHEY and CDR2 is SMNVEV (reference sequence). This CDR3 spans 14 amino acids. The DNA of the CDR3 is TGTGCCAGCAGTTCCCTATTGGACAAAAACATTCAGTACTTC. Its translation is CASSSLLDKNIQYF.

This clonotype was observed at least ten times. The chain uses TRBV20-1 and TRBJ2-2; 7 bases are shared with TRBD1. The V gene end was trimmed by 2 bases and the J gene end by 7 bases; junction bases not matched to a gene: 10. The germline gives CDR1 DFQATT, CDR2 SNEGSKA (reference sequence). CDR3 length: 15 residues. The CDR3 DNA reads as TGCAGTGCTAGACCTTCCGGGACAGATGTCGGGGAGCTGTTTTTT. Its translation: CSARPSGTDVGELFF.

This clonotype was observed many times. V usage is TRBV2 and J usage is TRBJ2-7, with 11 bases identical to TRBD2. The CDR3 has 13 residues. Germline CDR1 reads SNHLY; CDR2 reads FYNNEI. Losses at the gene ends were 10 bases for V and 2 bases for J; bases not matched to a gene: 4. CDR3 nucleotide sequence: TGTGCCACGACTAGCGGGACAGCCTACGAGCAGTACTTC. Translation gives CATTSGTAYEQYF.

This clonotype was recorded many times. The genes are TRBV7-9 and TRBJ1-1; 9 bases agree with TRBD1. From germline, CDR1 is SEHNR and CDR2 FQNEAQ (reference sequence). Germline trimming cut 4 bases from V and 4 bases from J; bases unmatched to any gene: 4. The CDR3 spans 14 residues. CDR3 DNA sequence: TGTGCCAGCAGCTACGCGACAGGGGGCACTGAAGCTTTCTTT. Protein sequence: CASSYATGGTEAFF.

This clonotype was seen repeatedly, ten times or more. The rearrangement links TRBV12-3 or TRBV12-4 to TRBJ1-2; TRBD1 matches at 7 bases. CDR3 size: 15 residues. V lost 5 bases to trimming and J lost 2 bases; unmatched junction nucleotides: 8. In DNA, the CDR3 is TGTGCCAGCAGTACAGACCGGACAGGAAACTATGGCTACACCTTC. It specifies CASSTDRTGNYGYTF.

Points on this clonotype: The DNA is left out, because the CDR3 cannot be placed on it with certainty; the CDR3 is given as TCRdb lists it. The chain uses TRBV5-1 and TRBJ2-7; TRBD1 was called by the table and not checked on the DNA. The CDR3 spans 20 residues, counting both ends. Germline V gene lookup returns CDR1 SGHRS and CDR2 YFSETQ. The CDR3 protein is CASSFYICSAPGLEMYEQYF.

This clonotype was seen ten or more times. This rearrangement joins TRBV18 to TRBJ1-5; no reliable D call. V lost 3 bases to trimming and J lost 1 base, with 19 bases between them. This CDR3 spans 18 amino acids. Germline CDR1 is KGHSH and CDR2 is LQKENI. CDR3: CASSPQSLEFSSNQPQHF. The CDR3 region has the DNA TGTGCCAGCTCACCCCAGAGCCTAGAATTCTCGAGCAATCAGCCCCAGCATTTT.

V gene TRBV10-3 combines with J gene TRBJ2-3; 7 nucleotides align to TRBD2. The CDR3 is 14 residues long. The V segment lost 8 bases and the J segment 2 bases; nucleotides outside the gene matches: 7. Germline V gene lookup returns CDR1 ENHRY and CDR2 SYGVKD. CDR3 nucleotide sequence: TGTGCCATCGGGGGGGGTGCGACCACAGATACGCAGTATTTT. It is translated as CAIGGGATTDTQYF.

The sample holds many counts of this clonotype. The chain has TRBV27 and TRBJ1-1; no firm D call. CDR1 and CDR2 (germline): MNHEY, SMNVEV (reference sequence). CDR3 length equals 13 residues. Trimming left V 7 bases short and J 11 bases short, with 20 bases between. The CDR3 DNA follows: TGTGCCAGCACAGTTTTCTTTAAAGTTTTGGCTTTCTTT. Protein sequence: CASTVFFKVLAFF.

This clonotype was recorded at least ten times. V usage is TRBV9 and J usage is TRBJ1-5; D gene ambiguous. With 4 bases removed from V and 0 bases from J, the gap between germline ends came to 8 bases. The germline V gene encodes CDR1 SGDLS and CDR2 YYNGEE. The CDR3 contains 14 residues. This CDR3 reads CASSTSGSNQPQHF. The CDR3 bases are TGTGCCAGCAGCACCTCCGGTAGCAATCAGCCCCAGCATTTT.

This clonotype showed up many times. The rearrangement uses TRBV10-3 and TRBJ1-6; the D gene is possibly TRBD1 (5 bases). Germline V CDR1 and CDR2: ENHRY, SYGVKD. The CDR3 totals 17 residues. V lost 2 bases to trimming and J lost 5 bases, with 16 bases between them. As DNA, the CDR3 is TGTGCCATCAGTGAGGGGCCTCACAGGCTTAATAATTCACCCCTCCACTTT. It is translated as CAISEGPHRLNNSPLHF.

This clonotype was detected many times. CDR3 protein: CASRLAGGQVDEQFF. DNA for the CDR3: TGTGCCAGCAGATTAGCGGGGGGCCAGGTCGATGAGCAGTTCTTC. The chain recombines TRBV27 with TRBJ2-1, with 10 nucleotides matching TRBD2. Germline lookup yields CDR1 MNHEY and CDR2 SMNVEV (reference sequence). With V trimmed by 6 bases and J by 8 bases, 10 bases remained unmatched. There are 15 residues in the CDR3.

A note on this clonotype: This sequence may be a read error, since a much larger clone differs from it by one base. The chain combines TRBV15 with TRBJ1-1, with D possibly matching TRBD1 (5 bases). This CDR3 comprises 18 residues. Germline CDR1 is LNHNV and CDR2 is YYDKDF (reference sequence). In DNA form, the CDR3 reads TGTGTCACCAGCAGCCCATTGGGGGGGACGGAGATGAACACTGAAGCTTTCTTT. Protein product: CVTSSPLGGTEMNTEAFF.